The 6 T cell receptor beta chains reported below all come from one sample, sequenced in a study of blood T cells in healthy people across ages. A second PCR of about 7 to 12 cycles used a sample-barcoded 5' primer and a J-beta primer mix. TCRdb independently ran MiXCR on the 5' RACE reads; one entry per CDR3 protein. This table holds hundreds of thousands of distinct CDR3 sequences, approximately 30% found once. Sequencing was performed on blood. These receptors all come from a woman of 80 years or more in good health.

This clonotype was detected ten times or more. The V gene is TRBV12-3 or TRBV12-4, the J gene TRBJ2-1, with no clear D. Trimming pared 1 base from V and 15 bases from J, leaving 19 bases between. The CDR3 contains 14 residues. CDR3 in DNA: TGTGCCAGCAGTTTAGGAACTCCGAGTAGTAACGGGTTCTTC. Amino acids: CASSLGTPSSNGFF.

In this sample, this clonotype turned up many times. CDR3 coding DNA: TGCAGTGCTAGAGGGGGCAATCAGGATACGCAGTATTTT. Residues: CSARGGNQDTQYF. This chain uses TRBV20-1 with TRBJ2-3; perhaps TRBD1 as D (5 bases). Germline V gives CDR1 DFQATT, CDR2 SNEGSKA (reference sequence). Trimming removed 1 base at V and 6 bases at J, with 11 bases between. The CDR3 covers 13 residues.

The genes are TRBV5-1 and TRBJ2-3, with a tentative D call TRBD1 (6 bases). Trimming left V 2 bases short and J 4 bases short, with 17 bases between. There are 16 residues in the CDR3. Germline values: CDR1 SGHRS, CDR2 YFSETQ. For the CDR3, the DNA is TGCGCCAGCAGCTTAACCACAGGGAACCCGGCAGATACGCAGTATTTT. Its protein is CASSLTTGNPADTQYF.

Notes on this clonotype: A read error may explain this, as a much larger clone is one base away. This rearrangement joins TRBV20-1 to TRBJ1-5; no reliable D call. CDR1 is DFQATT, CDR2 SNEGSKA, per germline (reference sequence). CDR3 length equals 12 residues. V lost 2 bases and J 9 bases, leaving 11 bases between the germline ends. The CDR3 loop is CSARPGVRPQHF. DNA of the CDR3: TGCAGTGCTAGACCGGGTGTCCGGCCCCAGCATTTT.

This clonotype was recorded at least ten times. The V and J genes are TRBV12-3 or TRBV12-4 and TRBJ1-1; the match to TRBD1 covers 9 bases. The CDR3 is made up of 14 amino acids. V shed 7 bases and J 6 bases; nucleotides not matched to a gene: 9. The CDR3 nucleotides read TGTGCCAGCAACCCGGGACAGGGCTTGTCTGAAGCTTTCTTT. Encoded protein: CASNPGQGLSEAFF.

This clonotype was observed many times. The CDR3 sequence is CSASSRGATDTQYF. Written as DNA, the CDR3 is TGCAGTGCTAGTAGTCGGGGGGCCACAGATACGCAGTATTTT. The chain uses TRBV20-1 and TRBJ2-3, with D perhaps TRBD2 (7 bases). CDR1 is DFQATT and CDR2 is SNEGSKA in the germline V gene (reference sequence). V dropped 3 bases and J dropped 2 bases, with 12 bases sitting between them. CDR3 size: 14 residues.